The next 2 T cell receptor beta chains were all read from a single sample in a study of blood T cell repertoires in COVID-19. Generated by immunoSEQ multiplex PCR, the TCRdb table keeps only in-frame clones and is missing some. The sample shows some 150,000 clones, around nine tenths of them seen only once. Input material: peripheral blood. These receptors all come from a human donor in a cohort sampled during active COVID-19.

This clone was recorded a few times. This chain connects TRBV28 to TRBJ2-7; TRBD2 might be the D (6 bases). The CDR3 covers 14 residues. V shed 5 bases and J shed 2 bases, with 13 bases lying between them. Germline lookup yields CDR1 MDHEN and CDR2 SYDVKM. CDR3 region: CASSLGGTAYEQYF. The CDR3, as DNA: TGTGCCAGCAGTCTCGGGGGAACCGCCTACGAGCAGTACTTC.

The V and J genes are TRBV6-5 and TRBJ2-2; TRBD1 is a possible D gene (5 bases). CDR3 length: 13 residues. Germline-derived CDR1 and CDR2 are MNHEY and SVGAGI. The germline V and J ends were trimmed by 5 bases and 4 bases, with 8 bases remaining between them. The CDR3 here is CASSRGTTGELFF. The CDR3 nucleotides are TGTGCCAGCAGTAGGGGCACCACCGGGGAGCTGTTTTTT.